The source of this T cell receptor (beta chain) is a study of T cell repertoires in aging, cancer and after chemotherapy. Study context: The whole study produced a dataset of several million TCR reads.

Rearranged V-D-J TRB sequences were amplified with a mixed TRB-A/B primer pool. MiXCR, applied by TCRdb to the multiplex PCR reads, yields one record per CDR3 protein. Altogether about 8,700 distinct CDR3 sequences are present, roughly 32% being singletons, with the ten largest covering 3.3%. Trimming pared 6 bases from V and 4 bases from J, leaving 18 bases between. Germline lookup yields CDR1 DFQATT and CDR2 SNEGSKA (reference sequence). The CDR3 runs 14 residues. TCR beta rearrangements were amplified from peripheral blood genomic DNA. The gene calls are TRBV20-1 and TRBJ1-1; D remains unclear. Sequencing was performed on blood. This TCR derives from a human donor in good health. The CDR3: CSALKGMGVTEAFF. In DNA form, the CDR3 reads TGCAGTGCCCTAAAAGGGATGGGAGTCACTGAAGCTTTCTTT.